Included here is one T cell receptor (beta chain) sequence, with context. Its antigen is still unknown. The PCR had 60 Vbeta and 13 Jbeta primers. Repertoires were generated with immunoSEQ multiplex PCR, while TCRdb's copy carries only in-frame clones and drops some. The profile shows under 200,000 clones, roughly four fifths of them singletons. The sample originates from a study of cytomegalovirus exposure and HLA in healthy donors. Overall study context: Early released data comprised some 91 million unique TCRs from HLA-typed donors. Whole-study results and caveats: Prior analysis indicated that the majority of TCR beta V segments exhibited productivity approximately 90% or approximately 30% of the time.

The specimen was PBMCs. The source is a female donor in good health and CMV-seronegative.

CDR3 region: CASSKQSTISPLHF. The CDR3 DNA follows: TGTGCCAGCAGCAAACAGAGTACCATCTCACCCCTCCACTTT. This sequence joins TRBV7-9 and TRBJ1-6, with D unresolved. This CDR3 is 14 amino acids long. V gave up 5 bases and J gave up 10 bases, with 15 bases separating them. In germline, CDR1 is SEHNR, CDR2 FQNEAQ (reference sequence).